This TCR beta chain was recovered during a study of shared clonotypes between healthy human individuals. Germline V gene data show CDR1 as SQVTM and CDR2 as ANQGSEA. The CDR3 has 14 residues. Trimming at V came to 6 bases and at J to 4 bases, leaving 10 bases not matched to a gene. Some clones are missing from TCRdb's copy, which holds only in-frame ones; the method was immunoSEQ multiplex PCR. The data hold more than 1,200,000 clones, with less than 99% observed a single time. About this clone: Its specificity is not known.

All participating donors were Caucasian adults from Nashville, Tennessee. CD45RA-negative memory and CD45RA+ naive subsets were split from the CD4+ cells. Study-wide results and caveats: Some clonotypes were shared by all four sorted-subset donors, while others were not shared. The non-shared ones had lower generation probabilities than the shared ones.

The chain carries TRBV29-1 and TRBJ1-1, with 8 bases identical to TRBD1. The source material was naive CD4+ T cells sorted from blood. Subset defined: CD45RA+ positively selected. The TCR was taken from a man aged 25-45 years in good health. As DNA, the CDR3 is TGCAGCGTGCAGGCAGGGGGCGCGTTCACTGAAGCTTTCTTT. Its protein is CSVQAGGAFTEAFF.